This TCR beta chain was recovered during a study of T cell responses to AZD1222 COVID-19 vaccine. General study findings and limits: Spike was spanned by vaccine-associated CD4 TCRs, with dominance at 160-218 and 743-854. Sampling captured repertoires only after the peak T cell response. Donors in the cohort were predominantly white British and more often female, and clonal diversity was possibly underestimated.

TCRdb's copy holds only in-frame clones and misses some; the assay was immunoSEQ multiplex PCR. The repertoire holds roughly 140,000 clones, with 75% to 85% as singletons. V gave up 3 bases and J gave up 6 bases, with 1 base separating them. CDR3 length equals 11 residues. Germline V CDR1 and CDR2: KGHDR, SFDVKD. This clone has more than one count but fewer than ten. What it binds is unknown. V gene TRBV24-1 combines with J gene TRBJ2-2, with D uncertain. Source: peripheral blood, taken on day 0 of MenACWY control vaccination. This clonotype was obtained from an adult in good health. The CDR3 reads CATSDAGELFF. For the CDR3, the DNA is TGTGCCACCAGTGATGCCGGGGAGCTGTTTTTT.